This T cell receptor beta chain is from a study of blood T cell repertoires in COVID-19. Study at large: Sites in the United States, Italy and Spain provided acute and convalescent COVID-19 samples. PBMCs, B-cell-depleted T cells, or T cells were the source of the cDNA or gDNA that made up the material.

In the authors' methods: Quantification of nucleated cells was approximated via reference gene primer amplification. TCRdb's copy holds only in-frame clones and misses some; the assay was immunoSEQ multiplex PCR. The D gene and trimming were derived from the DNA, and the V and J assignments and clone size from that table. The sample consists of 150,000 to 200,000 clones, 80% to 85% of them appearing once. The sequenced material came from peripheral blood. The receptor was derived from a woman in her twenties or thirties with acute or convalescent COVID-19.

The CDR3 sequence is CASSFGGWANTEAFF. The CDR3 DNA follows: TGTGCCAGCAGTTTCGGGGGTTGGGCGAACACTGAAGCTTTCTTT. The chain carries TRBV27 and TRBJ1-1, with D perhaps matching TRBD1 (5 bases). The germline V gene encodes CDR1 MNHEY and CDR2 SMNVEV (reference sequence). V was pared by 3 bases and J by 1 base, with 12 bases between. The CDR3 runs 15 residues.